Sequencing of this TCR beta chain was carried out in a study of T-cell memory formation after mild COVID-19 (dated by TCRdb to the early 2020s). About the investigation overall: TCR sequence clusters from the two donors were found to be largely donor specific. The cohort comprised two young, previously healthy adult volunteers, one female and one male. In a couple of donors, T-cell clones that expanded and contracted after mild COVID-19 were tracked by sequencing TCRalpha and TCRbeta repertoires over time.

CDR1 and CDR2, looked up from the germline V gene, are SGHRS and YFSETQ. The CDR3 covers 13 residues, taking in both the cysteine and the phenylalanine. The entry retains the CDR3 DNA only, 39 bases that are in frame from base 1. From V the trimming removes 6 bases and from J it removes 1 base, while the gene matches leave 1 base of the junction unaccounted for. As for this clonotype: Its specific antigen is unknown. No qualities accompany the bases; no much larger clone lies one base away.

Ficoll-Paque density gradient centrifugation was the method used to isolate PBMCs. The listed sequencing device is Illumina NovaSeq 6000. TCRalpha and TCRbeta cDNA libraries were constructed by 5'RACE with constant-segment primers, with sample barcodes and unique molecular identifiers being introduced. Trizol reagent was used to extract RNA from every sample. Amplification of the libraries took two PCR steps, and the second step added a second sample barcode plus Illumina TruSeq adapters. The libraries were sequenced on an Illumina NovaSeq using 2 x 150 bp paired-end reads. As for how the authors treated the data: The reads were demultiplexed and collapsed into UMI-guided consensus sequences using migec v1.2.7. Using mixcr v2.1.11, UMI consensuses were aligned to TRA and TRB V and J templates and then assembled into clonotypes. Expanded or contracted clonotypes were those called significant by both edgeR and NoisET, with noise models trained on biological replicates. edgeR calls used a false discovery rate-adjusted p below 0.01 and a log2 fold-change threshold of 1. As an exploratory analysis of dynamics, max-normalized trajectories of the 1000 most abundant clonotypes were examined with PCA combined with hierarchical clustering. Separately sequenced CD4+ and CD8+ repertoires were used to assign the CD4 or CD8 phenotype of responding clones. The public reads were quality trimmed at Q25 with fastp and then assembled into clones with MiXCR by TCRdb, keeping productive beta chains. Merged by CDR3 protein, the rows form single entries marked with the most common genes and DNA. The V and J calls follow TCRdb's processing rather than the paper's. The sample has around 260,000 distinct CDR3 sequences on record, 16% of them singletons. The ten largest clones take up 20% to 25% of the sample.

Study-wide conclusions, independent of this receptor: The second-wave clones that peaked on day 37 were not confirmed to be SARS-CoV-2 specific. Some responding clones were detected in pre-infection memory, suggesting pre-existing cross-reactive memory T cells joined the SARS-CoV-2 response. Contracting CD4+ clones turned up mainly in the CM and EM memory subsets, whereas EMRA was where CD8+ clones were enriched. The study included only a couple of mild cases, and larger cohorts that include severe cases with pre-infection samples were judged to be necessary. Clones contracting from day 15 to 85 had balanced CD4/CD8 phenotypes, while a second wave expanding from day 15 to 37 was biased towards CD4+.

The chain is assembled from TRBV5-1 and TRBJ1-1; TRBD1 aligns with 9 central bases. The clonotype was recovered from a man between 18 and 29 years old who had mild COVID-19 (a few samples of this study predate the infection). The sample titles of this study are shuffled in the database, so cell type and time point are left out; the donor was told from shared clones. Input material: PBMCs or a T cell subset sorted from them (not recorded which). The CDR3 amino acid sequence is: CASMTGGNTEAFF. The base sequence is TGCGCCAGCATGACAGGGGGGAACACTGAAGCTTTCTTT.